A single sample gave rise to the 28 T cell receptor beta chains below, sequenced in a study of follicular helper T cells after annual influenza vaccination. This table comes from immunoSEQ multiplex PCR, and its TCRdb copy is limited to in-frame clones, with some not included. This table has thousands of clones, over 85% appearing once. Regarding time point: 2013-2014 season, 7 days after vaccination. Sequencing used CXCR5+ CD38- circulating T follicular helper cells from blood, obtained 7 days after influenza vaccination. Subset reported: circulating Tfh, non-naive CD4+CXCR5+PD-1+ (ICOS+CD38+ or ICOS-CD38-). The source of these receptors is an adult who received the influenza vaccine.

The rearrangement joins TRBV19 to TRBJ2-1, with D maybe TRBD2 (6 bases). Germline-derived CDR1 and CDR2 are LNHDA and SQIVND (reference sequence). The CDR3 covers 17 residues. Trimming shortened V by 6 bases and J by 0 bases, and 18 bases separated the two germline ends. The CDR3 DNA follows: TGTGCCAGTAGCCGGACCGAGGGGAGGTTCTCCTACAATGAGCAGTTCTTC. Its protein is CASSRTEGRFSYNEQFF.

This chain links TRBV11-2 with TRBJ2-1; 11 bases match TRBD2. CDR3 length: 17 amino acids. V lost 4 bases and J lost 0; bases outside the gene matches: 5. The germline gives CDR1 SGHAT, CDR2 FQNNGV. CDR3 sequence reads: CASSSGLAASSYNEQFF. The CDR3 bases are TGTGCCAGCAGCTCGGGACTAGCGGCCAGCTCCTACAATGAGCAGTTCTTC.

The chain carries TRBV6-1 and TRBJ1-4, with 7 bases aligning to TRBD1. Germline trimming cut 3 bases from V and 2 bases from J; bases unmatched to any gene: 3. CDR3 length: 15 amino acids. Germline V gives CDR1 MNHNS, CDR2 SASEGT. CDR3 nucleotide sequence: TGTGCCAGCAGTGATAGGGGACAGACTAATGAAAAACTGTTTTTT. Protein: CASSDRGQTNEKLFF.

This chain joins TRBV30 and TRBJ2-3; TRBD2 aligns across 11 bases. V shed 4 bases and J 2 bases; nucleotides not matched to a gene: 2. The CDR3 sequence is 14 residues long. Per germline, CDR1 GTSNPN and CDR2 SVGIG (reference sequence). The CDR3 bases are TGTGCCTGGACTAGCGGGGGGTTCACAGATACGCAGTATTTT. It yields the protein CAWTSGGFTDTQYF.

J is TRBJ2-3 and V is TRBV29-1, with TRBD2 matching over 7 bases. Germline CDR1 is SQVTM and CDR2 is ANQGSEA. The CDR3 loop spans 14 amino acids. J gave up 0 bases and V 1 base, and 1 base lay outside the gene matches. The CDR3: CSVEASGSTDTQYF. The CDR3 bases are TGCAGCGTTGAAGCTAGCGGCAGCACAGATACGCAGTATTTT.

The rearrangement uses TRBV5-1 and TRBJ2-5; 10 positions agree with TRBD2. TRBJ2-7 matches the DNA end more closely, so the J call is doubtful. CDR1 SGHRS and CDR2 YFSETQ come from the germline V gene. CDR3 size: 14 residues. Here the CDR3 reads CATREAGGPYEQYF. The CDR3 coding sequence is TGCGCCACCCGGGAAGCGGGAGGGCCTTACGAGCAGTACTTC.

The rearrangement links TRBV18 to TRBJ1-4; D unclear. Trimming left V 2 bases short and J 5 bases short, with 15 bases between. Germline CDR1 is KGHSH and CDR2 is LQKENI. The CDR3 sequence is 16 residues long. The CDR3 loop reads CASSPNSLISNEKLFF. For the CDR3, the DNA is TGTGCCAGCTCACCAAACAGCCTCATTTCCAATGAAAAACTGTTTTTT.

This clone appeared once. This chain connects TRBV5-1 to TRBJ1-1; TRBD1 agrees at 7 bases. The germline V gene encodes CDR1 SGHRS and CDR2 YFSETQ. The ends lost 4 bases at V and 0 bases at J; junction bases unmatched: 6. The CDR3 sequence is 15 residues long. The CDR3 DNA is TGCGCCAGCAGCCCCGCGACAGGGTTGAACACTGAAGCTTTCTTT. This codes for CASSPATGLNTEAFF.

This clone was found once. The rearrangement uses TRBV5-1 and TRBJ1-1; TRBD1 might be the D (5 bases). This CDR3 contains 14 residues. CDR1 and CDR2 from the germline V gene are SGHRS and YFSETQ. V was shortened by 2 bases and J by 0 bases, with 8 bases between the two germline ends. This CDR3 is CASSFGGMNTEAFF. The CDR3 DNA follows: TGCGCCAGCAGCTTCGGGGGAATGAACACTGAAGCTTTCTTT.

The CDR3 loop reads CASSDMVNTEAFF. The CDR3 DNA reads as TGTGCCAGCAGCGACATGGTGAACACTGAAGCTTTCTTT. This chain connects TRBV5-6 to TRBJ1-1, with unresolved D. Between the trimmed V and J ends, which lost 4 bases and 0 bases, there was a span of 7 bases. The CDR3 is 13 amino acids. Germline V lookup: CDR1 SGHDT, CDR2 YYEEEE.

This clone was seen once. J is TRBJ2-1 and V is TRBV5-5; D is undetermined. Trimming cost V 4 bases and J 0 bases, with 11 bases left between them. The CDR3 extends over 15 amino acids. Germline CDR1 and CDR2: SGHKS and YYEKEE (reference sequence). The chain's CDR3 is CASSRPESSYNEQFF. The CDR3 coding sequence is TGTGCCAGCAGCCGCCCTGAGAGCTCCTACAATGAGCAGTTCTTC.

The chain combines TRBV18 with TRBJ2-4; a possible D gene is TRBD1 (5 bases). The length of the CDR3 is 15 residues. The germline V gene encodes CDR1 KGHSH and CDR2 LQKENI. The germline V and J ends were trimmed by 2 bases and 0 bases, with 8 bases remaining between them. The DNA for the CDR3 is TGTGCCAGCTCACCAGGGGCACTAGCCAAAAACATTCAGTACTTC. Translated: CASSPGALAKNIQYF.

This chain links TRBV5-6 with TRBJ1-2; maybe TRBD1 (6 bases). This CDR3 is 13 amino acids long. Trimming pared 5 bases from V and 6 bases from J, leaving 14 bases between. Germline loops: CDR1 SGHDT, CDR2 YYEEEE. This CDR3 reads CASRLQGLDGYTF. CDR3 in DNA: TGTGCCAGCAGATTACAGGGATTGGATGGCTACACCTTC.

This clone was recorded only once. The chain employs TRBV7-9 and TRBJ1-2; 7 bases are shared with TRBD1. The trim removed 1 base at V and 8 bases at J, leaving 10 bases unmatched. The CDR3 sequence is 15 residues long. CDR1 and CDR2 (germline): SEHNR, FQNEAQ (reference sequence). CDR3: CASSLGGTAREGYTF. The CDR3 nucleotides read TGTGCCAGCAGCTTAGGAGGGACAGCCCGGGAGGGCTACACCTTC.

The DNA of the CDR3 is TGTGCCAGCAGCGTAGAAGGGACAGCCAACTCTGGAAACACCATATATTTT. Its protein is CASSVEGTANSGNTIYF. V gene TRBV9 combines with J gene TRBJ1-3; 7 bases fit TRBD1. Germline CDR1 reads SGDLS; CDR2 reads YYNGEE. The CDR3 spans 17 residues. V dropped 0 bases and J dropped 0; count of bases not matched to a gene: 6.

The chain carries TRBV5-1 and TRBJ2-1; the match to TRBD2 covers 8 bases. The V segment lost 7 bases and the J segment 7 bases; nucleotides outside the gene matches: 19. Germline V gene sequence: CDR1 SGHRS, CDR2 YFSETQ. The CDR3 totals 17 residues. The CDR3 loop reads CASAGGAGGLLRNEQFF. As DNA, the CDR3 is TGCGCCAGCGCCGGTGGCGCGGGAGGCTTATTAAGGAATGAGCAGTTCTTC.

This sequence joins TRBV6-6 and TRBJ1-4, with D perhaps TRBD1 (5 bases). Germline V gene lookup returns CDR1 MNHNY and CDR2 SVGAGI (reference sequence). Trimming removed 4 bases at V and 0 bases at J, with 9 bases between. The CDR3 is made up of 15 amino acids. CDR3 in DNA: TGTGCCAGCAGTTTACAGGACGCAACTAATGAAAAACTGTTTTTT. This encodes CASSLQDATNEKLFF.

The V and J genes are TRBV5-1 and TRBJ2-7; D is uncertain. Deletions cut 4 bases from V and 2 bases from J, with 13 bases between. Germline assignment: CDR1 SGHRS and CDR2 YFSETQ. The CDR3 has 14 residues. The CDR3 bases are TGCGCCAGCAGCCGTACAGAGTTTACCTACGAGCAGTACTTC. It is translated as CASSRTEFTYEQYF.

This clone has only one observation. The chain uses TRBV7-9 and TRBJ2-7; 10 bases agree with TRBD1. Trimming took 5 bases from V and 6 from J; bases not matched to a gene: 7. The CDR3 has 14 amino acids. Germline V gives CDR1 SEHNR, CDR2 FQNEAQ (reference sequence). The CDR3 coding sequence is TGTGCCAGCAGCCACTTCCGGGACAGGGGCGAGCAGTACTTC. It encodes CASSHFRDRGEQYF.

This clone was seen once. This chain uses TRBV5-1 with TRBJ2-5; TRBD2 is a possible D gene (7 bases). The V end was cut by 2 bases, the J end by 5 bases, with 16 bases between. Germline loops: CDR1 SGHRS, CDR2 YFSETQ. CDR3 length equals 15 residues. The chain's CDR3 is CASSFFGGREETQYF. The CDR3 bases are TGCGCCAGCAGCTTTTTCGGGGGGCGGGAGGAGACCCAGTACTTC.

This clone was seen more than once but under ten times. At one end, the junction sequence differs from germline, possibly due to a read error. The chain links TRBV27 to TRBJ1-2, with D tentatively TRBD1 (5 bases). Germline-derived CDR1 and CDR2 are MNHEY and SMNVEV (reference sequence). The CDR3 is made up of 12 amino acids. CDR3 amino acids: CASRTGTFGHTF. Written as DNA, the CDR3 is TGTGCCAGCAGGACTGGGACTTTTGGCCACACCTTC.

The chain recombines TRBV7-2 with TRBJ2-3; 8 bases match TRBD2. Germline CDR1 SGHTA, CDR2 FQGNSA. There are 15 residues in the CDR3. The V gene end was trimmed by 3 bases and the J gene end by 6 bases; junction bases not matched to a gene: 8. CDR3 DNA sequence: TGTGCCAGCAGCTTTGGAGTAGCGGGACGTGATACGCAGTATTTT. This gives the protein CASSFGVAGRDTQYF.

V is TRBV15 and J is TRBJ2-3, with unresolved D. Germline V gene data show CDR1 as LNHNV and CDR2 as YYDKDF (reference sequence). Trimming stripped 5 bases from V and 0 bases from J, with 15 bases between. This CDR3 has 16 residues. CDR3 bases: TGTGCCACCAGCCCACGGTCATCCGCAAGCACAGATACGCAGTATTTT. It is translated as CATSPRSSASTDTQYF.

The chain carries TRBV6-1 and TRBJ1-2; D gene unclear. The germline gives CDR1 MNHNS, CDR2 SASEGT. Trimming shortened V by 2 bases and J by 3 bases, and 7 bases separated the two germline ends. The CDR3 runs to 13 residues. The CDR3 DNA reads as TGTGCCAGCAGTGAAAGGACTGACTATGGCTACACCTTC. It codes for CASSERTDYGYTF.

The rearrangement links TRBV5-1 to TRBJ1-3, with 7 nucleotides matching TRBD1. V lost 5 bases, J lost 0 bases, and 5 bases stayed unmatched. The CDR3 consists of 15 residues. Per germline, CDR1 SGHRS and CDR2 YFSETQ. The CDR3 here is CASSRDSDSGNTIYF. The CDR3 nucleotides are TGCGCCAGCAGTCGGGACAGCGACTCTGGAAACACCATATATTTT.

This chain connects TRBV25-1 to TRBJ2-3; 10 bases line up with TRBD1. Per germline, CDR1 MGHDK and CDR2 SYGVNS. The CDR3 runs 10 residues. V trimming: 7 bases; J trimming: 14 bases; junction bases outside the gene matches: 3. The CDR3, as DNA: TGTGCCAGCATGGGACAGGGGACGTATTTT. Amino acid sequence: CASMGQGTYF.

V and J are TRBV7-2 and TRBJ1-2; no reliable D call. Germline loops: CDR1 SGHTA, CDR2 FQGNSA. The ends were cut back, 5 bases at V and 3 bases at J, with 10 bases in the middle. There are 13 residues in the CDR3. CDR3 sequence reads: CASSRRQDYGYTF. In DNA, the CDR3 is TGTGCCAGCAGCCGTCGTCAGGACTATGGCTACACCTTC.

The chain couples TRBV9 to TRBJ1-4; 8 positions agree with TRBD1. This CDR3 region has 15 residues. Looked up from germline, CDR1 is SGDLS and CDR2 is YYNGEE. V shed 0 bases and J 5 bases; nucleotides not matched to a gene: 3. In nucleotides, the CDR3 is TGTGCCAGCAGCGTAGGCCGGGACAGGAATGAAAAACTGTTTTTT. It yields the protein CASSVGRDRNEKLFF.